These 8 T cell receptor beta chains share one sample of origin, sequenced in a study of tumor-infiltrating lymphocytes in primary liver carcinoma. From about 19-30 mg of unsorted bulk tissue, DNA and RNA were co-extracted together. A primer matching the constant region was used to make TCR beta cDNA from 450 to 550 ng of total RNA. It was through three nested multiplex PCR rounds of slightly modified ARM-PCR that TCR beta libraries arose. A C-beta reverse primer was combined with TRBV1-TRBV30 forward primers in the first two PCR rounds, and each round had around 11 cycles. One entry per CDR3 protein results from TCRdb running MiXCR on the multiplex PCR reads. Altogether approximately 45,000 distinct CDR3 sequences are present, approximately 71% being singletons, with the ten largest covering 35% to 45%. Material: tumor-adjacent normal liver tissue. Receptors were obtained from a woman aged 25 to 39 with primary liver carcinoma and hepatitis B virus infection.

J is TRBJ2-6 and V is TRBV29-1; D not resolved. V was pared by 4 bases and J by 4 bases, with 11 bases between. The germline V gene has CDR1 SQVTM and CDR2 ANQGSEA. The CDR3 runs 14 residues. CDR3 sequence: CSVAGESGANVLTF. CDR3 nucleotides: TGCAGCGTTGCCGGCGAGTCCGGGGCCAACGTCCTGACTTTC.

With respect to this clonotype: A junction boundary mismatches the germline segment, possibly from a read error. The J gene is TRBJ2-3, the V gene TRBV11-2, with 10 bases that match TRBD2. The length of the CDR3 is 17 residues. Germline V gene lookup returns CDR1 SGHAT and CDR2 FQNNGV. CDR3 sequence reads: CASSLVGLATSTDTQYF. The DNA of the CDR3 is TGTGCCAGTAGCTTAGTGGGACTAGCGACTAGCACAGATACGCAGTATTTT.

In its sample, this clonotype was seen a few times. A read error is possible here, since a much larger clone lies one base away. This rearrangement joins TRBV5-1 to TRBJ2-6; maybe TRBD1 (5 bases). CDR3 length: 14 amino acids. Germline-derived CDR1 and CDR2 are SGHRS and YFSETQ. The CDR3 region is CASSLLSGANILTF. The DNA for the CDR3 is TGCGCCAGCAGCTTGCTATCTGGGGCCAACATCCTGACTTTC.

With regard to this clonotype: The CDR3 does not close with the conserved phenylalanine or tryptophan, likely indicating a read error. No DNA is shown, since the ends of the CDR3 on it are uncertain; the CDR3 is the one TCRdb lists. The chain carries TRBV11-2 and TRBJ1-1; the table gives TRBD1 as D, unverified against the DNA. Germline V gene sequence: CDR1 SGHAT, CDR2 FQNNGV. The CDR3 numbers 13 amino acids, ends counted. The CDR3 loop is CASSLAGDTEAFI.

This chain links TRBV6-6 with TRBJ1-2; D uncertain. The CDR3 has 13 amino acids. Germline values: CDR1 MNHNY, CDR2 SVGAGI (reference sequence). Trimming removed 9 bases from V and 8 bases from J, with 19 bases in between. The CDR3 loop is CASRYFAAEGYTF. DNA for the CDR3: TGTGCCAGTAGATACTTCGCGGCGGAAGGCTACACCTTC.

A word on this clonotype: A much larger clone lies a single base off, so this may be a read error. CDR3 bases: TGTGCCAGCAGTTATATTTTGGGACAGACCACAGATACGCAGTATTTT. It encodes CASSYILGQTTDTQYF. The chain combines TRBV28 with TRBJ2-3, with TRBD1 matching 7 bases. From germline, CDR1 is MDHEN and CDR2 SYDVKM. Trimming cost V 4 bases and J 2 bases; bases outside gene matches: 9. The CDR3 length is 16 residues.

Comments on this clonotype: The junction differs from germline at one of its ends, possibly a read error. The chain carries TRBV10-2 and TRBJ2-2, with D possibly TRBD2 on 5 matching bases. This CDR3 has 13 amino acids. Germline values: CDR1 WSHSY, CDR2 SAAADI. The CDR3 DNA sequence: TGCACCAGCAGTGCATTAGGGAGTGGGGAGCTGTTTTTT. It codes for CTSSALGSGELFF.

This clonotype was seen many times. Written as DNA, the CDR3 is TGTGCCGCAGTGTCCGACAGTGAAACTAACTATGGCTACACCTTC. Residues: CAAVSDSETNYGYTF. The chain combines TRBV28 with TRBJ1-2; tentatively, D is TRBD1 (5 bases). V gave up 11 bases and J gave up 0 bases, with 19 bases separating them. Germline loops: CDR1 MDHEN, CDR2 SYDVKM. The CDR3 loop spans 15 amino acids.